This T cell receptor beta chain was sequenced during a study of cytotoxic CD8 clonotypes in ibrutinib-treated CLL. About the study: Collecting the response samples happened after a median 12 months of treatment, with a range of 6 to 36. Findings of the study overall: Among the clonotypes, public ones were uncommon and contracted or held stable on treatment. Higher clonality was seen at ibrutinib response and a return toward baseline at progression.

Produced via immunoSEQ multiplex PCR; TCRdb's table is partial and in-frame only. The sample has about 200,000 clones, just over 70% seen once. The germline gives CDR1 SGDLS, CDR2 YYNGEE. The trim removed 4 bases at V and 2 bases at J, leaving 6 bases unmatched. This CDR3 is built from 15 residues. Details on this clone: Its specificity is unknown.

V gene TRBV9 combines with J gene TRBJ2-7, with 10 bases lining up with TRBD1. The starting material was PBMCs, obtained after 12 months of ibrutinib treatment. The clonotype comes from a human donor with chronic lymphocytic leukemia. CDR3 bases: TGTGCCAGCAGCTTAGAAGGGACAGGGGCCTACGAGCAGTACTTC. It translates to CASSLEGTGAYEQYF.